The source of this T cell receptor beta chain is a study of molecular identifiers for immune sequencing clone quantification (dated by TCRdb to about 2018). Broadly, across the study: In a replicate experiment, RNA from about 21,000 or 97,000 naive CD8 T cells was split into five aliquots, four of which were sequenced. The study was a methods study using CD8 T cells to benchmark molecular-identifier clustering-based TCR repertoire sequencing (MIDCIRS) and TCR RNA copy counting. Beyond this particular receptor, the publication reports: Modeling indicated approximately 2.7 TCR RNA copies recovered per cell, compared with 7.5 to 10 by digital PCR, which implies a capture efficiency of approximately 30%. Spiked-in Jurkat TCR RNA equal to a single cell's worth was reported to be detectable even within 1,100,000 naive CD8 T cells. Highly expanded clone sizes could be underestimated if identical TCR molecules share a barcode. Naive libraries contained spiked-in Jurkat TCR RNA (around ten copies' worth), which is not part of the donor repertoire. Clones above 20 RNA copies held over 97% of molecules in CMV-specific effector cells but under 1% in naive cells. When barcode sub-clustering was left out, chimeric consensus sequences inflated TCR diversity, with chimeras reaching as high as 47%.

Libraries of naive CD8 T cells were built from around 20,000 to 1,000,000 sorted cells, with 10%, 30% or 50% of the purified RNA used. Naive CD8 T cells, defined as CD8+CD4-CCR7+CD45RA+, were FACS-sorted into RLT Plus buffer on a BD FACSAria II. To test detection sensitivity, Jurkat RNA equal to 9 to 10 TCR copies was added to samples of 20,000-1,000,000 naive CD8 T cells. Enrichment of CD8 T cells was performed with RosetteSep CD8+ T Cell Enrichment Cocktail and Ficoll-Paque, after which ACK red cell lysis was carried out. Comment on this clonotype: Its binding antigen is unknown. The conserved phenylalanine or tryptophan normally closing the CDR3 is absent here, so this likely arose from a read error.

Receptor libraries were prepared by PCR. Sequencing was carried out with a NextSeq 500. Preparation of bulk TCR libraries followed a previously described approach, with the TCR primers listed in Table S5. The Qiagen AllPrep DNA/RNA kit was used to purify total RNA. Before any analysis, reads coming from multiple sequencing runs of the same library were combined into one pool. Per the authors' processing: Reads were retained only if the reads had an exact TCR constant sequence, and the retained reads were trimmed to 150 nt and grouped according to their 12-nt molecular barcodes. Reads inside each barcode group were sub-clustered using a 15% Levenshtein threshold, and a quality-weighted consensus sequence was constructed for each RNA molecule. Non-functional sequences were removed, as were lower-count sequences one edit away from another. On the basis of fitting two negative binomial distributions, barcode sub-clusters with fewer than 20% of the maximum read count were discarded. TCRdb redid the processing of the public reads, applying fastp at Q25 and MiXCR, and retained in-frame beta chains. Each record represents a unique CDR3 protein, reported with the most common genes and DNA among its rows. V and J calls and clone size were set by TCRdb, not the authors. The sample contains about half a million distinct CDR3 sequences, roughly 26% of them found a single time. The ten largest make up approximately 0.8% of the sample.

Deletion took 1 base off V and 5 bases off J, with a span of 11 bases between the germline ends. CDR1 LNHNV and CDR2 YYDKDF are derived from the germline V gene (reference sequence). The CDR3 length equals 15 residues, ends included. Of the read, only the CDR3 DNA is kept; its 45 bases are in frame from base 1. This sequence was found in a human donor in good health. Some libraries in this study had Jurkat cell RNA spiked in. The specimen was naive CD8+ T cells from blood, with Jurkat cell RNA spiked in. Explained via the paper, the cell subset or site label denotes: FACS-sorted CD8+CD4-CCR7+CD45RA+ naive T cells. The chain employs TRBV15 and TRBJ1-4; the D gene cannot be named for sure. The CDR3 corresponds to CATSRVQISNEKLFL. The sequenced DNA is TGTGCCACCAGCAGAGTACAAATTTCGAATGAAAAACTGTTTTTA.